This T cell receptor beta chain was sequenced for a study of T-cell reconstitution after alpha-beta-depleted transplantation in children. In its sample, this clonotype was seen a few times. CDR1 is SGHNT and CDR2 is YENEEA in the germline V gene. The V gene end was trimmed by 5 bases and the J gene end by 4 bases; junction bases not matched to a gene: 11. This CDR3 is built from 17 residues. Molecular barcoding with unique molecular identifiers was used for the TCRbeta library. TCRdb recomputed calls from the PCR reads with MiXCR, one row per CDR3 protein. The data hold 600,000 to 700,000 distinct CDR3 sequences, with approximately 17% observed a single time.

The source was PBMCs from the stem cell graft donor, collected from the stem cell graft. The chain combines TRBV11-3 with TRBJ2-2; 9 nucleotides align to TRBD1. The TCR sequence derives from a human donor who donated a stem cell graft to a child with acute myeloid leukemia. The CDR3 reads CASSPGVGQGGTGELFF. The CDR3 DNA reads TGTGCCAGCAGCCCCGGGGTGGGACAGGGCGGCACCGGGGAGCTGTTTTTT.